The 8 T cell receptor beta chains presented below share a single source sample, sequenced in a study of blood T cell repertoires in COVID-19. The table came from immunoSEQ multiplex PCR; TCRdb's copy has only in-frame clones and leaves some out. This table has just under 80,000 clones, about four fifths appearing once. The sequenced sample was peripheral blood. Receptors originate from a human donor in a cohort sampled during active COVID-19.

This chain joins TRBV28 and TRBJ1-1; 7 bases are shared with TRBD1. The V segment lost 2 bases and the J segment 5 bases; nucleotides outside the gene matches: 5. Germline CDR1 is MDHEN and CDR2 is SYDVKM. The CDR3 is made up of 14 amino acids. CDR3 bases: TGTGCCAGCAGTTTACCAGGGGGAGGTACTGAAGCTTTCTTT. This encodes CASSLPGGGTEAFF.

The CDR3 DNA reads TGCGCCAGCAGCCAAGTCGGGGGAAGGGCCTATAATTCACCCCTCCACTTT. This translates into CASSQVGGRAYNSPLHF. The genes are TRBV4-1 and TRBJ1-6; D perhaps matches TRBD1 (5 bases). This CDR3 has 17 amino acids. Trimming removed 1 base at V and 2 bases at J, with 12 bases between. The V gene's germline CDR1 is MGHRA and CDR2 YSYEKL.

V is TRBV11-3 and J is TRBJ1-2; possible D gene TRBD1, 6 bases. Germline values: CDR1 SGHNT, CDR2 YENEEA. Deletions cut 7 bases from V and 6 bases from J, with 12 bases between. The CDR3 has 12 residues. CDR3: CASIQGINGYTF. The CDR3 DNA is TGTGCCAGCATTCAGGGGATTAATGGCTACACCTTC.

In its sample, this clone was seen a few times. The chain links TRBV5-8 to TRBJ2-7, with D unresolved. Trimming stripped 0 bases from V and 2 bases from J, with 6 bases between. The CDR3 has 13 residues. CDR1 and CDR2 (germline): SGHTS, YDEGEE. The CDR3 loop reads CASSLDRAYEQYF. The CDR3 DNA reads TGTGCCAGCAGCTTGGACCGGGCCTACGAGCAGTACTTC.

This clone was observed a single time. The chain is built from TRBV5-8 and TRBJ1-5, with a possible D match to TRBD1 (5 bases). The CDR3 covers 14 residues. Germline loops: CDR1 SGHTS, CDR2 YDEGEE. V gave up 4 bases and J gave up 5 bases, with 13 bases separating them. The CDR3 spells CASSLREGDQPQHF. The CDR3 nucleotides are TGTGCCAGCAGCCTCCGTGAAGGGGATCAGCCCCAGCATTTT.

CDR3 loop: CASKQGTRSYNSPLHF. Here the CDR3 DNA reads TGTGCCAGCAAACAGGGGACCAGGTCCTATAATTCACCCCTCCACTTT. J is TRBJ1-6 and V is TRBV28, with 7 bases lining up with TRBD1. Germline lookup yields CDR1 MDHEN and CDR2 SYDVKM. V lost 7 bases to trimming and J lost 1 base; unmatched junction nucleotides: 7. CDR3 length: 16 residues.

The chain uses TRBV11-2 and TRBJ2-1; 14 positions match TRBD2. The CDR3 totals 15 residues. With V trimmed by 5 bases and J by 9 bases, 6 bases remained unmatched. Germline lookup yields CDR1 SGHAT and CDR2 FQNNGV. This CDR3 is CASSLGLAGVGEQFF. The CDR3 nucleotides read TGTGCCAGCAGCCTGGGACTAGCGGGAGTAGGTGAGCAGTTCTTC.

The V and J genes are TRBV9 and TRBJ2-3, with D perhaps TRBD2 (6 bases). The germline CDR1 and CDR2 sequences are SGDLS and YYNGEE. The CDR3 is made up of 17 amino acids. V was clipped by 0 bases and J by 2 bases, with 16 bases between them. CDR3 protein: CASSVGGGRGTTDTQYF. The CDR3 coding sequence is TGTGCCAGCAGCGTAGGGGGAGGTAGAGGGACCACAGATACGCAGTATTTT.